Following are 30 T cell receptor beta chains from one sample sequenced in a study of blood T cells in healthy people across ages. Using a J-beta primer mix together with a sample-barcoded 5' primer, a second PCR was run for roughly 7 to 11 cycles. TCRdb itself ran the 5' RACE reads through MiXCR, one entry per CDR3 protein. The sample holds 1.5 million to 2 million distinct CDR3 sequences, 40% to 55% seen once. Sequenced material: blood. Receptors originate from a middle-aged woman in good health.

This clonotype was counted a single time. The chain links TRBV7-8 to TRBJ1-1; 10 nucleotides match TRBD1. In germline, CDR1 is SGHVS, CDR2 FQNEAQ. V dropped 2 bases and J dropped 5; count of bases not matched to a gene: 5. This CDR3 has 15 amino acids. The CDR3 protein is CASSLRTGGTTEAFF. CDR3 coding DNA: TGTGCCAGCAGCTTACGGACAGGGGGTACGACTGAAGCTTTCTTT.

J is TRBJ1-2 and V is TRBV12-3 or TRBV12-4; D is unclear. This CDR3 contains 15 residues. Between the trimmed V and J ends, which lost 4 bases and 1 base, there was a span of 13 bases. The CDR3 here is CASSSHQPSNYGYTF. The CDR3 bases are TGTGCCAGCAGTTCCCACCAACCCAGTAACTATGGCTACACCTTC.

The V and J genes are TRBV28 and TRBJ1-2; D remains unclear. Trimming removed 3 bases from V and 1 base from J, with 9 bases in between. This CDR3 is 14 amino acids long. Germline V lookup: CDR1 MDHEN, CDR2 SYDVKM. This chain's CDR3 is CASSLADVNYGYTF. In DNA form, the CDR3 reads TGTGCCAGCAGTTTGGCTGACGTTAACTATGGCTACACCTTC.

This chain uses TRBV12-3 or TRBV12-4 with TRBJ1-4, with 11 positions matching TRBD1. The CDR3 spans 16 residues. V was clipped by 3 bases and J by 8 bases; unmatched bases: 8. The CDR3 nucleotides are TGTGCCAGCAGTTTGGACAGGGGGCCAAGGAAAGAAAAACTGTTTTTT. Residues: CASSLDRGPRKEKLFF.

A few counts support this clonotype. This chain uses TRBV28 with TRBJ2-7; no definite D call. The CDR3 is made up of 15 amino acids. CDR1 and CDR2 (germline): MDHEN, SYDVKM. V was shortened by 1 base and J by 0 bases, with 10 bases between the two germline ends. As DNA, the CDR3 is TGTGCCAGCAGTTTATCTGGGTCTTACTCCTACGAGCAGTACTTC. This encodes CASSLSGSYSYEQYF. The full variable domain, in which reference TRBV28 and TRBJ2-7 provide the parts outside the CDR3, is DVKVTQSSRYLVKRTGEKVFLECVQDMDHENMFWYRQDPGLGLRLIYFSYDVKMKEKGDIPEGYSVSREKKERFSLILESASTNQTSMYLCASSLSGSYSYEQYFGPGTRLTVT.

The rearrangement links TRBV12-3 or TRBV12-4 to TRBJ1-1, with TRBD1 matching over 7 bases. The CDR3 sequence is 16 residues long. After removal of 7 bases from V and 0 bases from J, the junction contained 11 bases not matched to a gene. The CDR3 nucleotides read TGTGCCAGCATCGCCGACAGGGCCCTTATGAACACTGAAGCTTTCTTT. Translating gives CASIADRALMNTEAFF.

This clonotype showed up just a few times. V is TRBV29-1 and J is TRBJ2-7, with 13 positions matching TRBD2. Germline loops: CDR1 SQVTM, CDR2 ANQGSEA. Trimming at V came to 6 bases and at J to 3 bases, leaving 17 bases not matched to a gene. The CDR3 length is 18 residues. In nucleotides, the CDR3 is TGCAGCGTCTCGGGGGGGACCGGGACTAGCGGGGACATCTACGAGCAGTACTTC. This gives the protein CSVSGGTGTSGDIYEQYF.

The rearrangement uses TRBV20-1 and TRBJ1-4; no firm D call. Per the germline V gene, CDR1 is DFQATT and CDR2 is SNEGSKA (reference sequence). V was pared by 5 bases and J by 0 bases, with 7 bases between. The CDR3 totals 13 residues. The CDR3 region is CSAQRPTNEKLFF. The CDR3, as DNA: TGCAGTGCTCAGCGGCCAACTAATGAAAAACTGTTTTTT.

V is TRBV28 and J is TRBJ2-5; 16 bases map to TRBD2. This CDR3 spans 16 amino acids. After removal of 6 bases from V and 5 bases from J, the junction contained 6 bases not matched to a gene. Germline lookup yields CDR1 MDHEN and CDR2 SYDVKM. CDR3 sequence (DNA): TGTGCCAGCAGCCAAGGGACTAGCGGGAGGGCGGAGACCCAGTACTTC. This encodes CASSQGTSGRAETQYF.

This clonotype appeared a single time. Its ends do not fully match the called genes, so a read error is possible. The J gene is TRBJ2-1, the V gene TRBV5-1; 7 positions agree with TRBD2. The CDR3 sequence is 14 residues long. CDR1 and CDR2 from the germline V gene are SGHRS and YFSETQ. CDR3 sequence (DNA): TGCGCCGGCAGCCCTGCGACTAGCAGGCATGAGCAGTTCTTC. Encoded protein: CAGSPATSRHEQFF.

CDR3 residues: CATSREWNMNTEAFF. CDR3 nucleotide sequence: TGTGCCACCAGCAGAGAATGGAACATGAACACTGAAGCTTTCTTT. This chain links TRBV15 with TRBJ1-1; no clear D gene. Trimming removed 0 bases at V and 0 bases at J, with 8 bases between. This CDR3 has 15 amino acids. Germline values: CDR1 LNHNV, CDR2 YYDKDF (reference sequence).

This clonotype was counted between two and nine times. J is TRBJ2-3 and V is TRBV4-3, with 10 bases matching TRBD1. Germline CDR1 is LGHNA and CDR2 is YSLEER. The CDR3 contains 18 residues. J lost 4 bases, V lost 1 base, and 11 bases had no gene match. The CDR3 nucleotides are TGCGCCAGCAGCCAAGTTTCGGGACAGGGGCCCCTCCCAGATACGCAGTATTTT. It codes for CASSQVSGQGPLPDTQYF.

Comment on this clonotype: The junction and the germline gene differ at one end; a read error may be behind it. The chain recombines TRBV9 with TRBJ2-5; D remains unclear. The CDR3 runs 14 residues. The germline V gene has CDR1 SGDLS and CDR2 YYNGEE. CDR3 sequence (DNA): TGTGCCAGCAGCCCTTCAGACCAGGCAGAGACCAAGTACTTC. This codes for CASSPSDQAETKYF. The entire variable domain, with the rest obtained from reference TRBV9 and TRBJ2-5, is as follows: DSGVTQTPKHLITATGQRVTLRCSPRSGDLSVYWYQQSLDQGLQFLIQYYNGEERAKGNILERFSAQQFPDLHSELNLSSLELGDSALYFCASSPSDQAETKYFGPGTRLLVL.

The V and J genes are TRBV7-9 and TRBJ1-1; 7 bases are a match to TRBD1. The CDR3 sequence is 13 residues long. Losses at the gene ends were 5 bases for V and 5 bases for J; bases not matched to a gene: 5. CDR1 SEHNR and CDR2 FQNEAQ come from the germline V gene (reference sequence). CDR3 bases: TGTGCCAGCAGCGGGACAGCCGGAACTGAAGCTTTCTTT. As protein: CASSGTAGTEAFF.

This clonotype occurred a few times. The chain links TRBV5-1 to TRBJ2-1; TRBD2 aligns across 10 bases. This CDR3 has 16 residues. Germline values: CDR1 SGHRS, CDR2 YFSETQ. J was trimmed by 1 base and V by 4 bases; bases with no gene match: 5. In nucleotides, the CDR3 is TGCGCCAGCAGCGGGAGCGGGGGGGTATCCTACAATGAGCAGTTCTTC. Protein sequence: CASSGSGGVSYNEQFF.

V is TRBV12-3 or TRBV12-4 and J is TRBJ1-2; no definite D call. CDR3 size: 15 residues. The V and J ends lost 6 bases and 4 bases respectively, with 18 bases between them. The CDR3 protein is CASSHPGSLIYGYTF. CDR3 bases: TGTGCCAGCAGCCATCCGGGAAGTCTTATCTATGGCTACACCTTC.

This clonotype occurred a few times. This chain uses TRBV7-8 with TRBJ1-6; D gene unclear. Trimming took 5 bases from V and 7 from J, leaving 12 bases between them. CDR3 length: 14 residues. Germline assignment: CDR1 SGHVS and CDR2 FQNEAQ. The CDR3, as DNA: TGTGCCAGCAGCCGAGACACCGGGAATTCACCCCTCCACTTT. This gives the protein CASSRDTGNSPLHF.

This clonotype was counted ten times or more. The chain employs TRBV20-1 and TRBJ2-7, with a weak D call TRBD1 (6 bases). Germline CDR1 and CDR2: DFQATT and SNEGSKA (reference sequence). This CDR3 contains 12 residues. V was cut by 2 bases and J by 3 bases, with 8 bases left in between. Here the CDR3 reads CSARKDSYEQYF. The CDR3 region has the DNA TGCAGTGCTAGAAAGGACAGCTACGAGCAGTACTTC.

The rearrangement links TRBV5-1 to TRBJ1-2, with D tentatively TRBD1 (6 bases). Germline CDR1 is SGHRS and CDR2 is YFSETQ. V was trimmed by 4 bases and J by 8 bases, leaving 21 bases between them. The CDR3 runs to 15 residues. CDR3 DNA sequence: TGCGCCAGCAGCCATCCGGACAGAGGCCCACCAGGCTACACCTTC. Its protein product is CASSHPDRGPPGYTF.

This clonotype was detected a few times. J is TRBJ2-7 and V is TRBV20-1; maybe TRBD2 (6 bases). Germline lookup yields CDR1 DFQATT and CDR2 SNEGSKA (reference sequence). Trimming took off 0 bases at V and 0 bases at J, with 6 bases between the two ends. The CDR3 covers 13 residues. The CDR3 nucleotides are TGCAGTGCTAGAGAGGACTACTCCTACGAGCAGTACTTC. It yields the protein CSAREDYSYEQYF.

The J gene is TRBJ1-6, the V gene TRBV6-5; D remains unclear. Germline CDR1 and CDR2: MNHEY and SVGAGI. The CDR3 sequence is 13 residues long. Trimming left V 2 bases short and J 10 bases short, with 9 bases between. CDR3 amino acids: CASSYTPWSPLHF. The DNA for the CDR3 is TGTGCCAGCAGTTACACCCCATGGTCACCCCTCCACTTT.

This chain uses TRBV18 with TRBJ1-2; TRBD1 is a possible D gene (5 bases). Trimming pared 2 bases from V and 4 bases from J, leaving 11 bases between. This CDR3 comprises 14 residues. CDR1 and CDR2 from the germline V gene are KGHSH and LQKENI. The CDR3 protein is CASSPAGTTYGYTF. The CDR3, as DNA: TGTGCCAGCTCACCAGCCGGGACGACCTATGGCTACACCTTC.

This clonotype was detected once. The chain links TRBV20-1 to TRBJ2-3; TRBD1 aligns across 8 bases. The CDR3 sequence is 14 residues long. Losses at the gene ends were 5 bases for V and 5 bases for J; bases not matched to a gene: 9. Per the germline V gene, CDR1 is DFQATT and CDR2 is SNEGSKA (reference sequence). The CDR3, as DNA: TGCAGTGCTCCTTGGACAGGGAAAGGAGATACGCAGTATTTT. This gives the protein CSAPWTGKGDTQYF.

This clonotype was counted between two and nine times. The CDR3 DNA is TGCGCCAGCAGCCAAGGGACCGGGACCTCCTCCTACGAGCAGTACTTC. Translating it yields CASSQGTGTSSYEQYF. The J gene is TRBJ2-7, the V gene TRBV4-1; D is perhaps TRBD1 or TRBD2 (5 bases each). The germline CDR1 and CDR2 sequences are MGHRA and YSYEKL. CDR3 size: 16 residues. V lost 1 base, J lost 0 bases, and 13 bases lay in between.

This clonotype was counted a few times. The junction and the germline gene differ at one end; a read error may be behind it. This chain uses TRBV27 with TRBJ2-1; perhaps TRBD2 as D (6 bases). The CDR3 runs 14 residues. Germline V CDR1 and CDR2: MNHEY, SMNVEV (reference sequence). The CDR3 loop is CASSLDMAGREQFF. As DNA, the CDR3 is TGTGCTAGCAGTTTAGATATGGCGGGGCGGGAGCAGTTCTTC.

The chain has TRBV20-1 and TRBJ2-3, with TRBD2 identical over 11 bases. This CDR3 has 15 residues. The germline gives CDR1 DFQATT, CDR2 SNEGSKA (reference sequence). Trimming removed 6 bases from V and 6 bases from J; junction bases left unmatched: 11. CDR3 protein: CSAPPTSGARDTQYF. Here the CDR3 DNA reads TGCAGTGCCCCGCCGACTAGCGGGGCCCGGGATACGCAGTATTTT.

In its sample, this clonotype was seen a few times. This rearrangement joins TRBV29-1 to TRBJ2-1, with 13 bases identical to TRBD2. The CDR3 is 15 amino acids. V was pared by 1 base and J by 4 bases, with 1 base of the junction left unmatched. In germline, CDR1 is SQVTM, CDR2 ANQGSEA. The CDR3 DNA follows: TGCAGCGTTGAAGGGACTAGCGGGAGTTACAATGAGCAGTTCTTC. It specifies CSVEGTSGSYNEQFF.

This chain connects TRBV29-1 to TRBJ2-5, with 10 bases lining up with TRBD1. The CDR3 has 13 residues. V dropped 6 bases and J dropped 3; count of bases not matched to a gene: 4. Germline values: CDR1 SQVTM, CDR2 ANQGSEA. The chain's CDR3 is CSVGTGVKETQYF. The CDR3 bases are TGCAGCGTCGGGACAGGGGTGAAAGAGACCCAGTACTTC.

The rearrangement uses TRBV4-1 and TRBJ1-6, with D unresolved. V lost 1 base to trimming and J lost 5 bases, with 9 bases between them. Germline V CDR1 and CDR2: MGHRA, YSYEKL. The CDR3 consists of 15 residues. In nucleotides, the CDR3 is TGCGCCAGCAGCCAAGTGGCGCGGGATAATTCACCCCTCCACTTT. Translation gives CASSQVARDNSPLHF.

V usage is TRBV5-1 and J usage is TRBJ1-4; TRBD1 agrees at 7 bases. This CDR3 region has 15 residues. Trimming at V came to 4 bases and at J to 5 bases, leaving 8 bases not matched to a gene. Germline loops: CDR1 SGHRS, CDR2 YFSETQ. The CDR3 loop is CASSDDRDLNEKLFF. Here the CDR3 DNA reads TGCGCCAGCAGCGATGACAGGGACCTCAATGAAAAACTGTTTTTT.